This T cell receptor (beta chain) is drawn from a study of beta chain features in type 1 diabetes. Study outcomes and limitations: Within the patient group, naive, central memory and Treg TCRB repertoires appeared more similar to each other than within healthy donors. The study left unresolved whether HLA type influences TCRB rearrangement.

Central memory, naive, regulatory and stem cell-like memory CD4+ cells were sorted by CD45RO/CCR7/CD25/CD127/CD95/CD27. In all sorted populations, purity surpassed 95%. This clone was detected a few times. Its antigen remains unknown. The V and J ends lost 2 bases and 1 base, in that order; junction bases with no gene match: 3. This CDR3 region has 15 residues. Germline loops: CDR1 LGHNA, CDR2 YSLEER. The whole isolated RNA underwent reverse transcription, so sequencing captured expressed TCRB transcripts. Here immunoSEQ multiplex PCR was the method, and the copy in TCRdb shows in-frame clones only, minus some. The sample records about 150,000 clones, 10% being singletons.

Source material: naive CD4+ T cells from blood. The rearrangement uses TRBV4-3 and TRBJ1-2; 8 nucleotides agree with TRBD1. This clonotype was obtained from a man aged 18 to 29 in good health. For the CDR3, the DNA is TGCGCCAGCAGCCAACCGGACAGGGATAACTATGGCTACACCTTC. Protein product: CASSQPDRDNYGYTF.